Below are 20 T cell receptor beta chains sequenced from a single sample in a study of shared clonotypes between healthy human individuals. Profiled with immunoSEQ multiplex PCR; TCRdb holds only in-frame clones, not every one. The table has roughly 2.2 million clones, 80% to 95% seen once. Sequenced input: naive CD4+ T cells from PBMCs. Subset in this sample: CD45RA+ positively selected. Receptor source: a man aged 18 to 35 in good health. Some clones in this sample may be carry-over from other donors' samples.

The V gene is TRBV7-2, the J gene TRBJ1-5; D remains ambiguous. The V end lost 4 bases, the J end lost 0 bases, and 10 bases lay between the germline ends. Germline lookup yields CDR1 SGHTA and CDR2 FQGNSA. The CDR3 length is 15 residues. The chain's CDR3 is CASSWYKNSNQPQHF. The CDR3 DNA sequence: TGTGCCAGCAGCTGGTACAAGAATAGCAATCAGCCCCAGCATTTT.

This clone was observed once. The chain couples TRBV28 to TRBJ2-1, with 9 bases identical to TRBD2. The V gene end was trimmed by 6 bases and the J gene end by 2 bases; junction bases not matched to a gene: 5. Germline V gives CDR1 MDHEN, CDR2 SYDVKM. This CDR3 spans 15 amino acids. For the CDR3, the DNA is TGTGCCAGCAGATTAGCGGGAGTGGCCTACAATGAGCAGTTCTTC. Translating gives CASRLAGVAYNEQFF.

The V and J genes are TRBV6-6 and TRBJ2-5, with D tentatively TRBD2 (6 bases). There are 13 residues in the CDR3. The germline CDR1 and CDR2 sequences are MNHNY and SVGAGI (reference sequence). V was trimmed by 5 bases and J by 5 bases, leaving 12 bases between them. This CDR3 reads CASSRERWETQYF. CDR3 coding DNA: TGTGCCAGCAGTCGGGAGCGCTGGGAGACCCAGTACTTC.

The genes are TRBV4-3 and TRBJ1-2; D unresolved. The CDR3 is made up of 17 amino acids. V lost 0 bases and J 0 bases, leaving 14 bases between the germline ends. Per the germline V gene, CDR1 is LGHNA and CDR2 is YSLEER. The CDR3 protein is CASSQDLVRSANYGYTF. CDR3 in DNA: TGCGCCAGCAGCCAAGATCTTGTAAGGAGCGCTAACTATGGCTACACCTTC.

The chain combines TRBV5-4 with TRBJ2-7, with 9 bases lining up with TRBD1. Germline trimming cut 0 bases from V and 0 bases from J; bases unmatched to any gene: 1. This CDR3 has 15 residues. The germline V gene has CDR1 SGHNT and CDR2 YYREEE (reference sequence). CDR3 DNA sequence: TGTGCCAGCAGCTTGGGGACAGGGGCCTCCTACGAGCAGTACTTC. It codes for CASSLGTGASYEQYF. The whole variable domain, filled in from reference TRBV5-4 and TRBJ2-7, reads ETGVTQSPTHLIKTRGQQVTLRCSSQSGHNTVSWYQQALGQGPQFIFQYYREEENGRGNFPPRFSGLQFPNYSSELNVNALELDDSALYLCASSLGTGASYEQYFGPGTRLTVT.

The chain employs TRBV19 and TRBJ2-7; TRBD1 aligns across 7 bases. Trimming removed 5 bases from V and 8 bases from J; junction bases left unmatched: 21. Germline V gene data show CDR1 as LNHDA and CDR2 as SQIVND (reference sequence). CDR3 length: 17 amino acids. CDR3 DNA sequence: TGTGCCAGTAGTTTATCCTTTCTCGACAGGGCCCCGACGAAGCAGTACTTC. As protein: CASSLSFLDRAPTKQYF.

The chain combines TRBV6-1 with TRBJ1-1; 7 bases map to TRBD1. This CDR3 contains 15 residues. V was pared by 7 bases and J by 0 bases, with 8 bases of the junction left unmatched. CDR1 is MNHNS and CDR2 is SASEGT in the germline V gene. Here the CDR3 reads CASIREGGVNTEAFF. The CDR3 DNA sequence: TGTGCCAGCATCCGAGAAGGGGGCGTGAACACTGAAGCTTTCTTT.

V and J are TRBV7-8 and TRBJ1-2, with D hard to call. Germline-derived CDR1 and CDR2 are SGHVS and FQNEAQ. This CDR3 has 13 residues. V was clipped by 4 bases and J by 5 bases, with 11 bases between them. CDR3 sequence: CASSYNDGYGYTF. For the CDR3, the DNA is TGTGCCAGCAGCTACAACGACGGATATGGCTACACCTTC.

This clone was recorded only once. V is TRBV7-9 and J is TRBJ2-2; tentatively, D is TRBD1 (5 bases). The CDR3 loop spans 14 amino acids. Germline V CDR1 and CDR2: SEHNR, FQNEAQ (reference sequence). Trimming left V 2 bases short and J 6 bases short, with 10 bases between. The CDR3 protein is CASSLSQGSGELFF. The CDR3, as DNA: TGTGCCAGCAGCTTAAGTCAGGGTTCCGGGGAGCTGTTTTTT. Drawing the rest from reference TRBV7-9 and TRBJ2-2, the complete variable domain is DTGVSQNPRHKITKRGQNVTFRCDPISEHNRLYWYRQTLGQGPEFLTYFQNEAQLEKSRLLSDRFSAERPKGSFSTLEIQRTEQGDSAMYLCASSLSQGSGELFFGEGSRLTVL.

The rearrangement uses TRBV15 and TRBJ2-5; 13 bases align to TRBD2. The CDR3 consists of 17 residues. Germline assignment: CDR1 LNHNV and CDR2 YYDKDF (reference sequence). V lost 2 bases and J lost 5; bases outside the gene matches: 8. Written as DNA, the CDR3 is TGTGCCACCAGCAGAACCACTAGCGGGAGGGGGGAGGAGACCCAGTACTTC. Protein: CATSRTTSGRGEETQYF.

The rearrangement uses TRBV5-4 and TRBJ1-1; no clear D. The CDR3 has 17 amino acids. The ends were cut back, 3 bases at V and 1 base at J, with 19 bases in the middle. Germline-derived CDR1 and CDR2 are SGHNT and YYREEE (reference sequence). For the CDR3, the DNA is TGTGCCAGCAGCTCAGGCCGCGACCGAACAACGAACACTGAAGCTTTCTTT. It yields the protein CASSSGRDRTTNTEAFF.

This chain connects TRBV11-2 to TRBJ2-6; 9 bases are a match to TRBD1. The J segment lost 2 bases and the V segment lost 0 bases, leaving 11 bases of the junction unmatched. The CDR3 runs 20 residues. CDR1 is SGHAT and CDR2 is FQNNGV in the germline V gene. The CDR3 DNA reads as TGTGCCAGCAGCTTAGAACCGTCGGGACAGGGATCAGCTGGGGCCAACGTCCTGACTTTC. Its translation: CASSLEPSGQGSAGANVLTF.

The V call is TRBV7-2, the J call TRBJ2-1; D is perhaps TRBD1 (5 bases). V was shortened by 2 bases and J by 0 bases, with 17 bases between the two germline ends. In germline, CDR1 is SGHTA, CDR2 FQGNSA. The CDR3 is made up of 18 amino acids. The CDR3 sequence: CASSLLPQGWGSYNEQFF. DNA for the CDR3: TGTGCCAGCAGCTTATTACCCCAGGGCTGGGGCTCCTACAATGAGCAGTTCTTC.

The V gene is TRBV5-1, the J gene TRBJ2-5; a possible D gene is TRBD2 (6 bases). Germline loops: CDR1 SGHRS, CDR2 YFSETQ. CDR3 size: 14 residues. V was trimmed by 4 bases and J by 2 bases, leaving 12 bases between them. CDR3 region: CASSVGTQQETQYF. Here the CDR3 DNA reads TGCGCCAGCAGCGTGGGGACTCAACAAGAGACCCAGTACTTC.

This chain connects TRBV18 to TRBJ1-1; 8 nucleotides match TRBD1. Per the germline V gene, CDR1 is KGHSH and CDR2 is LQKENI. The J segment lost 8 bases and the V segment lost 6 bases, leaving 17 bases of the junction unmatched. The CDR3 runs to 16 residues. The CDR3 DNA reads TGTGCCAGCTCTCTCGGACAGGGAAGAATAGGTCTAGAAGCTTTCTTT. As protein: CASSLGQGRIGLEAFF. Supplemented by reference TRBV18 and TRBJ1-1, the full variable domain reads NAGVMQNPRHLVRRRGQEARLRCSPMKGHSHVYWYRQLPEEGLKFMVYLQKENIIDESGMPKERFSAEFPKEGPSILRIQQVVRGDSAAYFCASSLGQGRIGLEAFFGQGTRLTVV.

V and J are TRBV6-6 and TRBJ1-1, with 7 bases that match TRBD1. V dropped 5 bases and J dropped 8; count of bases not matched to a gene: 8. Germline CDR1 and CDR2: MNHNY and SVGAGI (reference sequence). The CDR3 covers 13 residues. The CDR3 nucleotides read TGTGCCAGCAGTCTAAGACAGGGAACCGAAGCTTTCTTT. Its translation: CASSLRQGTEAFF.

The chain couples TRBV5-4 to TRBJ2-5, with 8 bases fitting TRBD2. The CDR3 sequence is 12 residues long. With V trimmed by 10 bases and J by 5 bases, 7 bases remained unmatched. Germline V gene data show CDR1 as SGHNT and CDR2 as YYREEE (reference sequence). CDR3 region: CAGGGPGETQYF. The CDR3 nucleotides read TGTGCCGGCGGGGGGCCCGGGGAGACCCAGTACTTC. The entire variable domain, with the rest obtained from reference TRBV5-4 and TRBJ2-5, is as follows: ETGVTQSPTHLIKTRGQQVTLRCSSQSGHNTVSWYQQALGQGPQFIFQYYREEENGRGNFPPRFSGLQFPNYSSELNVNALELDDSALYLCAGGGPGETQYFGPGTRLLVL.

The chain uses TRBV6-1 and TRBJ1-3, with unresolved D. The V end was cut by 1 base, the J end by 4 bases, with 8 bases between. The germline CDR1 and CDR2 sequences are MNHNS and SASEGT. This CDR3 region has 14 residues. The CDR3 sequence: CASSEGLGGNTIYF. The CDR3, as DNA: TGTGCCAGCAGTGAAGGTCTAGGCGGAAACACCATATATTTT.

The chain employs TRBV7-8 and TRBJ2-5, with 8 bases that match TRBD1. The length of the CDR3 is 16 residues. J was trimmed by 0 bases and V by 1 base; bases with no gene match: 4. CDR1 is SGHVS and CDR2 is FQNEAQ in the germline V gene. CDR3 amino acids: CASSLGDRPYQETQYF. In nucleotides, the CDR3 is TGTGCCAGCAGCTTAGGGGACAGGCCGTACCAAGAGACCCAGTACTTC.

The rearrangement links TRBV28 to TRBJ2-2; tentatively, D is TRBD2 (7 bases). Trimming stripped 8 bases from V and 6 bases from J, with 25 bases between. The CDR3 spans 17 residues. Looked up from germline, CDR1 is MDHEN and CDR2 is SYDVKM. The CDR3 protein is CASGAARGRGGAGELFF. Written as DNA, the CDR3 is TGTGCCAGCGGGGCCGCTCGAGGCAGGGGAGGGGCCGGGGAGCTGTTTTTT.